The rows below give T cell receptor beta chains drawn from one sample of a study of blood T cell repertoires in COVID-19. Sequenced by immunoSEQ multiplex PCR; TCRdb stores in-frame clones only, minus some. This table has roughly 320,000 clones, approximately 90% appearing once. The material sequenced was PBMCs or T cells enriched from blood (not recorded which). These receptors originate from a man aged 30-40 years who had recovered from COVID-19. CDR3s include the opening cysteine and the closing phenylalanine or tryptophan. The order of the fields is D gene, clone size, V gene, J gene, CDR3 DNA, CDR3 protein. The D gene is left open where the match is weak. Some rows have no size entry. The others give once, few or many, or a class for an expanded clone.

TRBD1,.,TRBV12-3/TRBV12-4,TRBJ2-7,TGTGCCAGCAGTCCGGGGACAGTCTACGAGCAGTACTTC,CASSPGTVYEQYF
.,few,TRBV5-1,TRBJ1-5,TGCGCCAGCAGCTCGCGCGGGGATCAGCCCCAGCATTTT,CASSSRGDQPQHF
.,.,TRBV10-1,TRBJ1-1,TGCGCCAGCAGTTCGGACAGGAACACTGAAGCTTTCTTT,CASSSDRNTEAFF
.,.,TRBV6-2/TRBV6-3,TRBJ1-2,TGTGCCAGCAGTAGGACAGTTGAAGTCCACTATGGCTACACCTTC,CASSRTVEVHYGYTF
TRBD1,.,TRBV5-1,TRBJ1-2,TGCGCCAGCAGCTTGGTGGGACAGGGGTGGATTGGCTACACCTTC,CASSLVGQGWIGYTF
TRBD2,.,TRBV9,TRBJ2-1,TGTGCCAGCAGCGCCAGCGGGGGGCTCTACAATGAGCAGTTCTTC,CASSASGGLYNEQFF
TRBD1,.,TRBV27,TRBJ2-6,TGTGCCAGCAGCTGGACAGGGACCTACTCTGGGGCCAACGTCCTGACTTTC,CASSWTGTYSGANVLTF
.,.,TRBV20-1,TRBJ1-5,TGCAGTGCTGGCACCAATCAGCCCCAGCATTTT,CSAGTNQPQHF
TRBD2,.,TRBV11-1,TRBJ2-5,TGTGCCAGCAGCTACCATGGGACTAGAGGACAAGAGACCCAGTACTTC,CASSYHGTRGQETQYF
TRBD2,.,TRBV4-2,TRBJ2-3,TGTGCCAGCAGCCAGACTAGCGGGGGAACAGATACGCAGTATTTT,CASSQTSGGTDTQYF
TRBD1,.,TRBV4-1,TRBJ1-2,TGCGCCAGCAGCCAAGTAGAGGGGGCTGACTATGGCTACACCTTC,CASSQVEGADYGYTF
TRBD2,once,TRBV11-2,TRBJ2-1,TGTGCCAGCAGTCCCGGACTAGCGGGAGGTCCTGGTGAGCAGTTCTTC,CASSPGLAGGPGEQFF
.,few,TRBV5-1,TRBJ1-1,TGCGCCAGCACCTACATGGCAGGGTCGAACACTGAAGCTTTCTTT,CASTYMAGSNTEAFF
TRBD1,.,TRBV29-1,TRBJ1-2,TGCAGCGTCGCTTGGACAGGGGGCGAGGGCTATGGCTACACCTTC,CSVAWTGGEGYGYTF
TRBD1,.,TRBV9,TRBJ2-5,TGTGCCAGCAGCTACCGACAGGGTGGCGAGACCCAGTACTTC,CASSYRQGGETQYF
TRBD2,.,TRBV5-4,TRBJ2-7,TGTGCCAGCAGCTTGCGCGGGGGGCCGGGCGAGCAGTACTTC,CASSLRGGPGEQYF
.,.,TRBV5-1,TRBJ1-2,TGCGCCAGCAGCGGAATCAGGGGCTACACCTTC,CASSGIRGYTF
.,.,TRBV2,TRBJ2-5,TGTGCCAGCACCTTCCGGGAGACCCAGTACTTC,CASTFRETQYF
.,.,TRBV11-2,TRBJ2-1,TGTGCCAGCAGCTTATGGAGGGCCGGTGGGGAGCAGTTCTTC,CASSLWRAGGEQFF
TRBD2,.,TRBV11-2,TRBJ2-5,TGTGCCAGCAGCTTAGATCCCGAGAGCGGGGGAAACAAAGAGACCCAGTACTTC,CASSLDPESGGNKETQYF
TRBD2,once,TRBV19,TRBJ2-2,TGTGCCACCCAGTTAGTGTGGGGGAAGCGGGAGGGGTCCGGGGAGCTGTTTTTT,CATQLVWGKREGSGELFF
TRBD1,.,TRBV2,TRBJ1-5,TGTGCCAGCAGCGGACTTCAGGGGGCGCTAGGTCAGCCCCAGCATTTT,CASSGLQGALGQPQHF
TRBD1,.,TRBV2,TRBJ1-2,TGTGCCACAAGATTCGGGACAGGTCCTAACTATGGCTACACCTTC,CATRFGTGPNYGYTF
.,.,TRBV5-8,TRBJ2-5,TGTGCCAGCAGCTTCGGGGGGCACGAGACCCAGTACTTC,CASSFGGHETQYF
.,many,TRBV6-4,TRBJ1-2,TGTGCCAGCAGTGAAGGAGAAAACTATGGCTACACCTTC,CASSEGENYGYTF
.,.,TRBV27,TRBJ2-7,TGTGCCAGCAGTTTATACTCGGGGGGCCTCTCCTACGAGCAGTACTTC,CASSLYSGGLSYEQYF
TRBD2,.,TRBV6-4,TRBJ2-1,TGTGCCAGCAGTGCCGGGACTAGCGGGGCGAATGAGCAGTTCTTC,CASSAGTSGANEQFF
.,.,TRBV7-2,TRBJ1-5,TGTGCCAGCAGCTTGGCAGATCAGCCCCAGCATTTT,CASSLADQPQHF
.,.,TRBV5-1,TRBJ2-2,TGCGCCAGCAGCTTGGGCGGGGGCGACACCGGGGAGCTGTTTTTT,CASSLGGGDTGELFF
TRBD1,.,TRBV9,TRBJ2-5,TGTGCCAGCAGCAAACAGGGGGGACAAGAGACCCAGTACTTC,CASSKQGGQETQYF
.,.,TRBV28,TRBJ1-2,TGTGCCAGCAGTTCCCTCGGAAAGGGAGGGAGATATGGCTACACCTTC,CASSSLGKGGRYGYTF
.,.,TRBV7-8,TRBJ1-5,TGTGCCAGCAGCCCAACCCTAAGCAATCAGCCCCAGCATTTT,CASSPTLSNQPQHF
TRBD1,.,TRBV7-7,TRBJ2-4,TGTGCTAGCAGCTTTAGGACAGGGGTTCTAGCCAAAAACATTCAGTACTTC,CASSFRTGVLAKNIQYF
TRBD2,.,TRBV24-1,TRBJ2-1,TGTGCCACCCAGCCAGGCCTAGCGGGTCACAATGAGCAGTTCTTC,CATQPGLAGHNEQFF
.,.,TRBV19,TRBJ1-5,TGTGCCAGTAGTGCCGACAACAATCAGCCCCAGCATTTT,CASSADNNQPQHF
.,once,TRBV29-1,TRBJ2-4,TGCAGCGCCCGCGTCCTACCCGGGAACATTCAGTACTTC,CSARVLPGNIQYF
.,.,TRBV5-1,TRBJ2-3,TGCGCCAGCAGCCCATCTATGGGGGCGGATACGCAGTATTTT,CASSPSMGADTQYF
.,.,TRBV6-5,TRBJ2-1,TGTGCCAGCGCAAAGGGGCCCCCTCCTTACAATGAGCAGTTCTTC,CASAKGPPPYNEQFF
.,.,TRBV20-1,TRBJ1-4,TGCAGTGCTAGCAGGGATGAAAAACTGTTTTTT,CSASRDEKLFF
.,.,TRBV28,TRBJ1-4,TGTGCCAGCAGTTTAGCGGGGTCGGAGGGTGAAAAACTGTTTTTT,CASSLAGSEGEKLFF
TRBD1,.,TRBV11-2,TRBJ2-7,TGTGCCAGCAGCCCCCCCCGGGACAGGGGGTCCCCGGTCGACTACGAGCAGTACTTC,CASSPPRDRGSPVDYEQYF
.,.,TRBV9,TRBJ1-1,TGTGCCAGCAGCCCCGCGGGGCCGGGTGGGTCTGAAGCTTTCTTT,CASSPAGPGGSEAFF
TRBD1,.,TRBV30,TRBJ1-5,TGTGCCTGGAGTGATAATACAGGGGGCTGGGAGCCCCAGCATTTT,CAWSDNTGGWEPQHF
.,.,TRBV11-2,TRBJ1-2,TGTGCCAGCACCACCCCCCGGCAGGCTGGATATGGCTACACCTTC,CASTTPRQAGYGYTF
TRBD2,once,TRBV16,TRBJ2-1,TGTGCCAGCAGCCAAACCACTAGCGGGATCGGCAATGAGCAGTTCTTC,CASSQTTSGIGNEQFF
.,.,TRBV7-9,TRBJ2-5,TGTGCCAGCAGCTTAGCTAGCGCTGAAGAGACCCAGTACTTC,CASSLASAEETQYF
TRBD2,.,TRBV3-1/TRBV3-2,TRBJ2-7,TGTGCCAGCAGCCTCAGACTAGCGGGAGGTACCTACGAGCAGTACTTC,CASSLRLAGGTYEQYF
.,.,TRBV19,TRBJ1-5,TGTGCCAGTAGTATCGGTCCAAAAGCTAGCAATCAGCCCCAGCATTTT,CASSIGPKASNQPQHF
.,.,TRBV6-5,TRBJ1-5,TGTGCCAGCAGGGGAGGCAATAGCAATCAGCCCCAGCATTTT,CASRGGNSNQPQHF